A single sample is the source of the 14 T cell receptor beta chains below, sequenced in a study of shared clonotypes between healthy human individuals. The table came from immunoSEQ multiplex PCR; TCRdb's copy has only in-frame clones and leaves some out. The sample lists roughly 520,000 clones; 90% to 96% were seen once. The sequenced sample was naive CD4+ T cells sorted from blood. The subset denotes: CD45RA+ positively selected. Every receptor here comes from a woman in her twenties or thirties in good health.

The rearrangement links TRBV14 to TRBJ2-2; D call uncertain. Between the trimmed V and J ends, which lost 1 base and 5 bases, there was a span of 5 bases. CDR1 SGHDN and CDR2 FVKESK come from the germline V gene. There are 13 residues in the CDR3. The CDR3, as DNA: TGTGCCAGCAGCCAAGTAGTAACCGGGGAGCTGTTTTTT. Its translation: CASSQVVTGELFF. Filled out from reference TRBV14 and TRBJ2-2, the complete variable domain reads EAGVTQFPSHSVIEKGQTVTLRCDPISGHDNLYWYRRVMGKEIKFLLHFVKESKQDESGMPNNRFLAERTGGTYSTLKVQPAELEDSGVYFCASSQVVTGELFFGEGSRLTVL.

This rearrangement joins TRBV28 to TRBJ2-5; 11 nucleotides agree with TRBD2. Germline trimming cut 5 bases from V and 1 base from J; bases unmatched to any gene: 3. Germline CDR1 is MDHEN and CDR2 is SYDVKM. The CDR3 consists of 15 residues. CDR3 protein: CASSQGLAAQETQYF. CDR3 sequence (DNA): TGTGCCAGCAGTCAGGGACTAGCGGCCCAAGAGACCCAGTACTTC.

About this clone: One end of the junction varies from germline; a read error may be responsible. This sample also contains other DNA sequences that code for the same CDR3. V gene TRBV6-5 combines with J gene TRBJ2-7; D possibly corresponds to TRBD1 (5 bases). This CDR3 has 13 amino acids. Germline CDR1 reads MNHEY; CDR2 reads SVGAGI. CDR3 sequence: CASSRTQGYEQYF. The CDR3, as DNA: TGTGCCAGCAGTCGAACCCAGGGCTACGAGCAGTATTTC.

V is TRBV10-3 and J is TRBJ1-1, with unresolved D. Germline values: CDR1 ENHRY, CDR2 SYGVKD. The CDR3 is made up of 15 amino acids. V was clipped by 3 bases and J by 5 bases, with 16 bases between them. The CDR3, as DNA: TGTGCCATCAGTGACTGGGCAAAGGTTGGAACTGAAGCTTTCTTT. Its translation: CAISDWAKVGTEAFF.

The rearrangement uses TRBV11-2 and TRBJ1-3; 7 bases are shared with TRBD1. With 4 bases clipped from V and 4 bases from J, the junction kept 10 bases outside the gene matches. CDR3 length: 16 amino acids. Germline CDR1 and CDR2: SGHAT and FQNNGV. CDR3 DNA: TGTGCCAGCAGCTCCAAGGGGGCGCGTCGAGGAAACACCATATATTTT. This sequence encodes CASSSKGARRGNTIYF.

This chain uses TRBV28 with TRBJ1-2; TRBD1 matches 8 bases. CDR3 length: 15 amino acids. Germline V gene lookup returns CDR1 MDHEN and CDR2 SYDVKM. Trimming removed 3 bases from V and 8 bases from J; junction bases left unmatched: 11. CDR3 sequence reads: CASSLTRTGKRGYTF. The CDR3 bases are TGTGCCAGCAGTTTGACTAGGACAGGGAAGAGAGGCTACACCTTC.

Concerning this clone itself: Other nucleotide sequences from this sample produce the same CDR3. The V and J genes are TRBV7-9 and TRBJ1-2, with D possibly TRBD1 on 5 matching bases. The CDR3 spans 13 residues. In germline, CDR1 is SEHNR, CDR2 FQNEAQ (reference sequence). V was shortened by 5 bases and J by 2 bases, with 9 bases between the two germline ends. CDR3 residues: CASSLGQNYGYTF. DNA for the CDR3: TGTGCCAGCAGCCTGGGGCAGAACTATGGCTACACCTTC.

V gene TRBV30 combines with J gene TRBJ1-4; D gene uncertain. V was shortened by 0 bases and J by 8 bases, with 13 bases between the two germline ends. Germline CDR1 is GTSNPN and CDR2 is SVGIG (reference sequence). The CDR3 extends over 14 amino acids. DNA of the CDR3: TGTGCCTGGAGTGTAACTGCGGCCCGGGAAAAACTGTTTTTT. It codes for CAWSVTAAREKLFF.

This chain connects TRBV19 to TRBJ1-3; the D is unclear. Trimming took off 3 bases at V and 0 bases at J, with 15 bases between the two ends. The length of the CDR3 is 17 residues. The V gene's germline CDR1 is LNHDA and CDR2 SQIVND (reference sequence). The CDR3 loop reads CASSISLSYRSGNTIYF. Written as DNA, the CDR3 is TGTGCCAGTAGTATCTCTTTATCTTATCGCTCTGGAAACACCATATATTTT.

This sequence joins TRBV6-1 and TRBJ1-5; D is unresolved. Germline-derived CDR1 and CDR2 are MNHNS and SASEGT. The V and J ends lost 7 bases and 6 bases respectively, with 10 bases between them. The CDR3 loop spans 12 amino acids. CDR3 protein: CASKFTGQPQHF. The CDR3 DNA sequence: TGTGCCAGCAAATTCACGGGTCAGCCCCAGCATTTT.

This chain uses TRBV6-5 with TRBJ1-2; D might be TRBD1 (5 bases). The CDR3 is made up of 13 amino acids. Germline V CDR1 and CDR2: MNHEY, SVGAGI. Trimming cost V 1 base and J 13 bases, with 16 bases left between them. The CDR3, as DNA: TGTGCCAGCAGTTACTTCTTCGGGGGTCGCGGCACCTTC. Translated, it gives CASSYFFGGRGTF.

The V and J genes are TRBV28 and TRBJ2-7; 8 nucleotides agree with TRBD1. Losses at the gene ends were 9 bases for V and 3 bases for J; bases not matched to a gene: 7. The CDR3 has 13 residues. Germline lookup yields CDR1 MDHEN and CDR2 SYDVKM. The CDR3 loop reads CASLTGVDYEQYF. DNA of the CDR3: TGTGCCAGTTTGACAGGGGTCGACTACGAGCAGTACTTC.

The V and J genes are TRBV5-1 and TRBJ1-5; no reliable D call. V was clipped by 1 base and J by 5 bases, with 7 bases between them. There are 13 residues in the CDR3. Germline V lookup: CDR1 SGHRS, CDR2 YFSETQ. The CDR3 coding sequence is TGCGCCAGCAGCTTGAACCTGGATCAGCCCCAGCATTTT. Encoded protein: CASSLNLDQPQHF.

This clone has a single count. The V call is TRBV7-9, the J call TRBJ2-2; D gene unclear. Germline V gene lookup returns CDR1 SEHNR and CDR2 FQNEAQ (reference sequence). The CDR3 length is 16 residues. V lost 0 bases to trimming and J lost 6 bases, with 14 bases between them. In nucleotides, the CDR3 is TGTGCCAGCAGCTTAGCCCGACTTACCGGCTCCGGGGAGCTGTTTTTT. Translated, it gives CASSLARLTGSGELFF.